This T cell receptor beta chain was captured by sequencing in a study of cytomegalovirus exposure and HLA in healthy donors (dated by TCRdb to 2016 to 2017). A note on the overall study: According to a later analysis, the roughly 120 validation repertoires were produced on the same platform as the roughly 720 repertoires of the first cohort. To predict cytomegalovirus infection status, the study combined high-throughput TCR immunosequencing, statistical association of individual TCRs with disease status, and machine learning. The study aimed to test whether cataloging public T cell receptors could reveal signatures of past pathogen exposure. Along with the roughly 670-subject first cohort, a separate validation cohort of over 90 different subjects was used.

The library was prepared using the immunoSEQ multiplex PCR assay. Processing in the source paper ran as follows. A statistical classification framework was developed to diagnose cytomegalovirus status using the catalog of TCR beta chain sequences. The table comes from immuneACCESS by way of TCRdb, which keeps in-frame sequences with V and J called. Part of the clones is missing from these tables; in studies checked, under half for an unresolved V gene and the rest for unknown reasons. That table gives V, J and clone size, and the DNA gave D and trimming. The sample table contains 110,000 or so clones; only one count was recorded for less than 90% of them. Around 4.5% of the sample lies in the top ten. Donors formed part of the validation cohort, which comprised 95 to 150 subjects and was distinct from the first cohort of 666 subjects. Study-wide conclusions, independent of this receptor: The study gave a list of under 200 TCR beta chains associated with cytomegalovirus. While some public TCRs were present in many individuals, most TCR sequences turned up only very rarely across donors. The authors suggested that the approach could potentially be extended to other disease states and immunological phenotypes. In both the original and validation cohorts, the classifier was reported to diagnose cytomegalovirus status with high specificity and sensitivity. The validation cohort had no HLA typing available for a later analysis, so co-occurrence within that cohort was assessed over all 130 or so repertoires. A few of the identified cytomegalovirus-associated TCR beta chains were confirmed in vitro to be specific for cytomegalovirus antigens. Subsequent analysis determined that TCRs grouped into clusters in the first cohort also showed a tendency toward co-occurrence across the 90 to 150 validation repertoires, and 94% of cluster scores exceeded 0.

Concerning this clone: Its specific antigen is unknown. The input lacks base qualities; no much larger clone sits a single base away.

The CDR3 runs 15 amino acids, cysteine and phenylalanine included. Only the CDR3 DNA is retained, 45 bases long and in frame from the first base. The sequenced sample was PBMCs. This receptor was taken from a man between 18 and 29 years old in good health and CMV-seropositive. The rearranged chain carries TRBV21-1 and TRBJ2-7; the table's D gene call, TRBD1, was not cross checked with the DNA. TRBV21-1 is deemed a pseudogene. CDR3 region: CASSKARTGGCEQYF. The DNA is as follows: TGTGCCAGCAGCAAAGCGAGGACAGGGGGCTGCGAGCAGTACTTC.